Listed below are T cell receptor beta chains from one sample, sequenced in a study of T cell changes during pregnancy in multiple sclerosis. Libraries were prepared by immunoSEQ multiplex PCR; TCRdb keeps only in-frame clonotypes and omits some of them. The data hold 35,000 to 55,000 clones, with around 94% observed a single time. Specimen: peripheral blood. Receptors were obtained from a female donor with multiple sclerosis, enrolled in a pregnancy study. CDR3s leave out the opening cysteine and the closing phenylalanine or tryptophan. Fields, in order: J gene, V gene, CDR3 protein.

j_gene: TRBJ2-3
v_gene: TRBV9
CDR3aa: ASSVDGFGTDTQY

j_gene: TRBJ1-2
v_gene: TRBV27
CDR3aa: ASSSPGTGFYGYT

j_gene: TRBJ2-1
v_gene: TRBV21-1
CDR3aa: ASSRRGRSSYNEQF

j_gene: TRBJ2-2
v_gene: TRBV11-2
CDR3aa: ASSLKQYGTGELF

j_gene: TRBJ2-1
v_gene: TRBV7-9
CDR3aa: ASSLARNNEQF

j_gene: TRBJ1-3
v_gene: TRBV30
CDR3aa: AWSGQGSRNTIY

j_gene: TRBJ2-3
v_gene: TRBV5-1
CDR3aa: ASSLHGRAMEDTQY

j_gene: TRBJ2-1
v_gene: TRBV30
CDR3aa: AWTPRVYNEQF

j_gene: TRBJ2-1
v_gene: TRBV10-3
CDR3aa: AIARLAGDPLEQF

j_gene: TRBJ2-1
v_gene: TRBV5-4
CDR3aa: ASSLGLRTAGDNEQF

j_gene: TRBJ2-1
v_gene: TRBV5-1
CDR3aa: ASSFVADSAEGYNEQF

j_gene: TRBJ2-7
v_gene: TRBV6-5
CDR3aa: ASSKGWHEQY

j_gene: TRBJ2-1
v_gene: TRBV19
CDR3aa: ASRAGDEQF

j_gene: TRBJ1-4
v_gene: TRBV2
CDR3aa: ASRVRATNEKLF

j_gene: TRBJ2-3
v_gene: TRBV30
CDR3aa: ASKSQDTQY

j_gene: TRBJ1-1
v_gene: TRBV6-5
CDR3aa: ASRPGHGRTEAF

j_gene: TRBJ1-4
v_gene: TRBV11-2
CDR3aa: ASSLTATNEKLF

j_gene: TRBJ2-7
v_gene: TRBV7-8
CDR3aa: ASSLGLEGHEQY

j_gene: TRBJ2-5
v_gene: TRBV12-5
CDR3aa: ASGLATAEETQY

j_gene: TRBJ2-7
v_gene: TRBV19
CDR3aa: ASSLGQLLY

j_gene: TRBJ2-5
v_gene: TRBV7-2
CDR3aa: ASSPRGQQTQY

j_gene: TRBJ2-2
v_gene: TRBV10-2
CDR3aa: ASSEGGAGNTGELF

j_gene: TRBJ2-1
v_gene: TRBV5-1
CDR3aa: ASSLDGGSYNEQF

j_gene: TRBJ2-7
v_gene: TRBV5-4
CDR3aa: ASTLGGTGAHEQY

j_gene: TRBJ1-2
v_gene: TRBV6-5
CDR3aa: ASSPSAGNYGYT

j_gene: TRBJ2-7
v_gene: TRBV9
CDR3aa: ASSGGTGPSSYEQY

j_gene: TRBJ2-3
v_gene: TRBV6-4
CDR3aa: ASSDFTGTTTDTQY

j_gene: TRBJ2-1
v_gene: TRBV9
CDR3aa: ASSQGQYNEQF

j_gene: TRBJ2-1
v_gene: TRBV5-1
CDR3aa: ASSLGGFQEQF

j_gene: TRBJ2-1
v_gene: TRBV27
CDR3aa: ASSLSGGAGNEQF

j_gene: TRBJ2-4
v_gene: TRBV4-2
CDR3aa: ASSSGQGEGVDIQY

j_gene: TRBJ2-7
v_gene: TRBV7-2
CDR3aa: ASSPGYEQY

j_gene: TRBJ2-4
v_gene: TRBV13
CDR3aa: ASSEEGGAKNIQY

j_gene: TRBJ2-1
v_gene: TRBV10-1
CDR3aa: ASSELAGGLNEQF

j_gene: TRBJ1-2
v_gene: TRBV14
CDR3aa: ASSQAGTGNNGYT

j_gene: TRBJ2-1
v_gene: TRBV5-4
CDR3aa: ASSPQYSTDEQF

j_gene: TRBJ1-5
v_gene: TRBV6-1
CDR3aa: ASTTGLSNQPQH

j_gene: TRBJ1-3
v_gene: TRBV5-1
CDR3aa: ASSSGGVGNTIY

j_gene: TRBJ2-1
v_gene: TRBV19
CDR3aa: ASSAQYNEQF

j_gene: TRBJ2-1
v_gene: TRBV14
CDR3aa: ASSPRGLAGKNEQF

j_gene: TRBJ2-3
v_gene: TRBV5-1
CDR3aa: ASSGGTPDTQY

j_gene: TRBJ1-5
v_gene: TRBV7-9
CDR3aa: ASSFEARGVRQPQH

j_gene: TRBJ1-6
v_gene: TRBV28
CDR3aa: ASLTGGNSPLH

j_gene: TRBJ2-1
v_gene: TRBV7-2
CDR3aa: ASSLDKLPYNEQF

j_gene: TRBJ2-5
v_gene: TRBV29-1
CDR3aa: SVRTVQETQY

j_gene: TRBJ2-1
v_gene: TRBV21-1
CDR3aa: ASSKGTGGGYNEQF

j_gene: TRBJ1-5
v_gene: TRBV5-4
CDR3aa: ASSLDRGDGPQH

j_gene: TRBJ2-1
v_gene: TRBV9
CDR3aa: ASSVGTAYNEQF